This T cell receptor (beta chain) was recorded in a study of tumor-infiltrating lymphocytes in primary liver carcinoma. On the study more broadly: Each of the growths was stage T1-T3 N0M0, extending about 4.2 to 11 cm across.

The CDR3 spans 17 residues. Germline CDR1 and CDR2: LGHNA and YNFKEQ. General study points: The 250 largest clones made up significantly more of tumor than blood repertoires (p = 0.039).

This clonotype was detected once. Its antigen is not known. The junction and the germline gene differ at one end; a read error may be behind it. Production of TCR beta cDNA used 500 ng total RNA together with a constant-region primer. For TCR beta, libraries were produced by three nested multiplex PCR rounds using slightly modified ARM-PCR. Running 9 to 10 cycles apiece, the first two PCR rounds relied on TRBV1-TRBV30 forward primers together with a C-beta reverse primer. TCRdb ran MiXCR on the multiplex PCR reads and lists one entry per CDR3 protein. The table records about 180,000 distinct CDR3 sequences, roughly three fifths of them present only once. Alongside blood RNA obtained from unsorted whole blood, germline DNA was also extracted. Enrolled patients were chronically infected with HBV and treatment-naive.

The clonotype originates from a man aged 35 to 55 with primary liver carcinoma and hepatitis B virus infection. Sequenced sample: peripheral blood. This chain uses TRBV4-2 with TRBJ2-1, with TRBD2 matching 10 bases. As DNA, the CDR3 is TGTGGCAGCAGCCAAGAACCCGGGACTAGCGTCTACAATGAGCAATTCTTC. Residues: CGSSQEPGTSVYNEQFF.